The present TCR beta chain was sequenced within a study of blood T cell repertoires in COVID-19. About the study: The samples span acute and convalescent COVID-19 from the United States, Italy and Spain. The cDNA or gDNA used as material had been derived from T cells, B-cell-depleted T cells, or PBMCs.

Original methodology: How many nucleated cells were present was estimated from reference gene primer amplification. Only in-frame clones appear in the TCRdb table, and some are missing; sequencing was by immunoSEQ multiplex PCR. That table gives V, J and clone size, and the DNA gave D and trimming. The sample includes about 300,000 clones, over 70% of them seen just once. This CDR3 contains 15 residues. With 0 bases clipped from V and 3 bases from J, the junction kept 0 bases outside the gene matches. CDR1 is KGHSH and CDR2 is LQKENI in the germline V gene. This chain links TRBV18 with TRBJ2-5; 11 bases agree with TRBD1. The sequence was obtained from a woman aged 50 to 60 with acute or convalescent COVID-19. The sequencing input was peripheral blood. In DNA, the CDR3 is TGTGCCAGCTCACCACCGGGACAGGGGGAAGAGACCCAGTACTTC. Its protein is CASSPPGQGEETQYF.